This T cell receptor (beta chain) was profiled in a study of control samples from healthy donors and cancer patients. Repertoires were generated with immunoSEQ multiplex PCR, while TCRdb's copy carries only in-frame clones and drops some. The sample shows about 130,000 clones, about 92% of them seen only once. Germline CDR1 and CDR2: SGHTA and FQGNSA. Trimming removed 4 bases at V and 3 bases at J, with 15 bases between. The CDR3 sequence is 16 residues long. The clonotype comes from a man aged 80 or over with head and neck cancer. The chain is built from TRBV7-2 and TRBJ2-2, with D possibly being TRBD2 (5 bases). The sequencing sample was made of PBMCs. The CDR3 DNA sequence: TGTGCCAGCAGCTCGGGGAGAGGGCGAGACACCGGGGAGCTGTTTTTT. Translated, it gives CASSSGRGRDTGELFF.